Here is one T cell receptor (beta chain) with its context. The target antigen is unknown. This sample was included in a study of graft-versus-host responses after intestinal transplantation. Germline V gene data show CDR1 as GTSNPN and CDR2 as SVGIG (reference sequence). The length of the CDR3 is 12 residues. The V end lost 2 bases, the J end lost 0 bases, and 4 bases lay between the germline ends. Whole-study results and caveats: Within the allografts of patients who had graft-donor T cell macrochimerism, graft-versus-host to host-versus-graft clonal ratios were high. Detection of GvH clones occurred in recipient marrow, and some had their first appearance in ileum or blood.

Using immunoSEQ multiplex PCR, the repertoire was profiled, and TCRdb retains in-frame clones only, with some absent. The sample includes 75,000 to 100,000 clones, 91% of them seen just once. The sample consisted of unstimulated CD4+ T cells sorted from spleen or lymph node cells, taken before transplant. This receptor was taken from a human donor who was the organ donor for an intestinal transplant. The genes are TRBV30 and TRBJ1-2; D is uncertain. CDR3 bases: TGTGCCTGGAGTCCTTCTAACTATGGCTACACCTTC. It yields the protein CAWSPSNYGYTF.